This T cell receptor beta chain was sequenced for a study of shared clonotypes between healthy human individuals. This clone occurred once. The germline V gene has CDR1 KGHSH and CDR2 LQKENI. This CDR3 is 13 amino acids long. V dropped 3 bases and J dropped 4 bases, with 6 bases sitting between them. Assay used: immunoSEQ multiplex PCR; TCRdb lists only in-frame clones, some missing. This table has approximately 2.5 million clones, roughly nine tenths appearing once. The sequenced material came from naive CD4+ T cells sorted from blood. Subset noted: CD45RA+ positively selected. The chain is built from TRBV18 and TRBJ1-4; D is ambiguous. This TCR derives from a man younger than 30 in good health. Here the CDR3 DNA reads TGTGCCAGCTCACCCCCCAGTAATGAAAAACTGTTTTTT. It encodes CASSPPSNEKLFF.